What follows are 10 T cell receptor beta chains derived from one specimen sequenced in a study of monozygotic twins with inflammatory bowel disease. TCRdb reanalyzed the 5' RACE reads, giving one entry per CDR3 protein sequence and no DNA. Recorded for this sample: around 380,000 distinct CDR3 sequences. Sequenced input: blood. The receptors were gathered from a human donor with ulcerative colitis or Crohn's disease, or a healthy co-twin of an affected twin (not recorded which).

The genes are TRBV20-1 and TRBJ1-2; the D call from TCRdb, TRBD1, cannot be confirmed without DNA. Germline V lookup: CDR1 DFQATT, CDR2 SNEGSKA (reference sequence). The CDR3 is 16 amino acids. This CDR3 reads CSARDRWDSTNYGYTF.

This rearrangement joins TRBV7-2 to TRBJ2-3; TCRdb selects TRBD2, and the lack of DNA leaves this call unchecked. Germline V gene data show CDR1 as SGHTA and CDR2 as FQGNSA. This CDR3 is built from 17 residues. This CDR3 reads CASSLYEREGRADTQYF.

The rearrangement links TRBV2 to TRBJ1-2; as DNA is missing, the TRBD1 call by TCRdb cannot be tested. Germline values: CDR1 SNHLY, CDR2 FYNNEI. The CDR3 runs to 13 residues. The CDR3 sequence is CASSTPGSYGYTF. The full variable domain, in which reference TRBV2 and TRBJ1-2 provide the parts outside the CDR3, is EPEVTQTPSHQVTQMGQEVILRCVPISNHLYFYWYRQILGQKVEFLVSFYNNEISEKSEIFDDQFSVERPDGSNFTLKIRSTKLEDSAMYFCASSTPGSYGYTFGSGTRLTVV.

The chain couples TRBV20-1 to TRBJ2-1; TCRdb's assignment of TRBD1 cannot be checked, as there is no DNA. The CDR3 length is 12 residues. CDR1 is DFQATT and CDR2 is SNEGSKA in the germline V gene (reference sequence). The chain's CDR3 is CSARERGDEQFF.

CDR3: CASSPGQVGGYTF. The chain joins TRBV3-1 to TRBJ1-2; no DNA is available, so the TRBD1 call from TCRdb remains unchecked. The CDR3 consists of 13 residues. CDR1 is LGHDT and CDR2 is YNNKEL in the germline V gene (reference sequence).

This sequence joins TRBV10-2 and TRBJ1-2; TCRdb's D gene call, TRBD1, goes unchecked for lack of DNA. The CDR3 is 16 amino acids. Germline V CDR1 and CDR2: WSHSY, SAAADI. The CDR3 reads CASSDLRTAIHYGYTF.

J is TRBJ2-5 and V is TRBV7-8; TCRdb proposes TRBD2, but this gene call is untestable without DNA. Germline V gene data show CDR1 as SGHVS and CDR2 as FQNEAQ. The CDR3 has 14 amino acids. CDR3: CASSLAGGLETQYF.

The chain combines TRBV5-6 with TRBJ2-4. This CDR3 spans 17 amino acids. Per the germline V gene, CDR1 is SGHDT and CDR2 is YYEEEE. The CDR3 sequence: CASSLGLLKLVGNIQYF.

This chain links TRBV20-1 with TRBJ2-7; the TRBD1 assignment by TCRdb is unverifiable without DNA. The CDR3 consists of 16 residues. The V gene's germline CDR1 is DFQATT and CDR2 SNEGSKA (reference sequence). The CDR3 loop is CSAGEPPGQFYYEQYF.

The J gene is TRBJ2-7, the V gene TRBV7-2; TCRdb's D gene call, TRBD1, goes unchecked for lack of DNA. This CDR3 has 15 amino acids. Germline V gene sequence: CDR1 SGHTA, CDR2 FQGNSA. CDR3 loop: CASSEKGFGTGEQYF.